The 16 T cell receptor beta chains reported below all come from one sample, sequenced in a study of OX40 agonist ivuxolimab in advanced cancers. Assay used: immunoSEQ multiplex PCR; TCRdb lists only in-frame clones, some missing. This table holds about 14,000 clones, 70% to 80% found once. This material consisted of CD4+ or CD8+ T cells sorted from blood, taken in a trial of the OX40 agonist ivuxolimab. These receptors came from an adult with an advanced solid tumor such as melanoma, head and neck, liver or kidney cancer.

This clone was detected only once. The V and J genes are TRBV13 and TRBJ1-1; 7 nucleotides align to TRBD1. The CDR3 has 14 amino acids. CDR1 PRHDT and CDR2 FYEKMQ come from the germline V gene (reference sequence). Losses at the gene ends were 3 bases for V and 4 bases for J; bases not matched to a gene: 5. The CDR3 DNA follows: TGTGCCAGCAGCTTCGGCAGGGGGAGCACTGAAGCTTTCTTT. Translating gives CASSFGRGSTEAFF.

The chain uses TRBV18 and TRBJ1-1; D remains ambiguous. This CDR3 region has 12 residues. Germline CDR1 and CDR2: KGHSH and LQKENI. With 3 bases removed from V and 2 bases from J, the gap between germline ends came to 4 bases. The CDR3 loop reads CASSPTNTEAFF. The CDR3, as DNA: TGTGCCAGCTCACCGACTAACACTGAAGCTTTCTTT.

The rearrangement joins TRBV5-6 to TRBJ1-2, with D possibly matching TRBD1 (6 bases). CDR3 length: 19 residues. The germline V gene has CDR1 SGHDT and CDR2 YYEEEE. Trimming left V 0 bases short and J 3 bases short, with 24 bases between. CDR3: CASSLEQGVFRWDYYGYTF. DNA for the CDR3: TGTGCCAGCAGCTTGGAACAGGGCGTCTTCCGATGGGACTACTATGGCTACACCTTC.

The CDR3 protein is CASSYSQEAETQYF. CDR3 DNA sequence: TGTGCCAGCAGTTACTCTCAAGAGGCAGAGACCCAGTACTTC. The chain is built from TRBV6-5 and TRBJ2-5; D is unclear. The CDR3 consists of 14 residues. The germline gives CDR1 MNHEY, CDR2 SVGAGI. V lost 0 bases to trimming and J lost 4 bases, with 9 bases between them.

The V gene is TRBV2, the J gene TRBJ2-1; D may be TRBD1 or TRBD2 (5 bases each). Trimming took 3 bases from V and 9 from J, leaving 15 bases between them. The germline gives CDR1 SNHLY, CDR2 FYNNEI. This CDR3 is 14 amino acids long. Here the CDR3 DNA reads TGTGCCAGCAGTGATGTAGTTGGGGGTGGTGAGCAGTTCTTC. The encoded protein is CASSDVVGGGEQFF.

The chain carries TRBV29-1 and TRBJ1-2; perhaps TRBD1 as D (6 bases). Looked up from germline, CDR1 is SQVTM and CDR2 is ANQGSEA. This CDR3 is 13 amino acids long. The V gene lost 5 bases and the J gene lost 0 bases, with 10 bases spanning the gap. Here the CDR3 reads CSVTGFSNYGYTF. CDR3 bases: TGCAGCGTTACAGGGTTTTCTAACTATGGCTACACCTTC.

This chain links TRBV2 with TRBJ1-3, with 7 bases fitting TRBD1. J gave up 3 bases and V 7 bases, and 9 bases lay outside the gene matches. Germline V gives CDR1 SNHLY, CDR2 FYNNEI. The CDR3 extends over 15 amino acids. The CDR3 loop is CASTPTGVDGNTIYF. The DNA for the CDR3 is TGTGCCAGCACACCTACAGGGGTGGATGGAAACACCATATATTTT.

The V and J genes are TRBV9 and TRBJ2-7; 9 nucleotides align to TRBD1. From germline, CDR1 is SGDLS and CDR2 YYNGEE. The J segment lost 3 bases and the V segment lost 3 bases, leaving 4 bases of the junction unmatched. This CDR3 spans 14 amino acids. CDR3 in DNA: TGTGCCAGCAGCGCCCCGGGACAGGGCTACGAGCAGTACTTC. It is translated as CASSAPGQGYEQYF.

J is TRBJ1-1 and V is TRBV11-1; the D gene is possibly TRBD1 (5 bases). Germline V gene sequence: CDR1 SGHAT, CDR2 FQDESV (reference sequence). The CDR3 has 14 amino acids. With 1 base removed from V and 0 bases from J, the gap between germline ends came to 6 bases. Here the CDR3 DNA reads TGTGCCAGCAGCTTAGGGGGGTTGAACACTGAAGCTTTCTTT. Translating gives CASSLGGLNTEAFF.

V is TRBV5-6 and J is TRBJ2-7, with D possibly TRBD1 on 6 matching bases. V was trimmed by 4 bases and J by 0 bases, leaving 26 bases between them. Looked up from germline, CDR1 is SGHDT and CDR2 is YYEEEE. CDR3 length: 19 residues. CDR3 in DNA: TGTGCCAGCAGCGGGACCGGGACAAGTAGCTGGCGGAGCTCCTACGAGCAGTACTTC. This codes for CASSGTGTSSWRSSYEQYF.

The chain joins TRBV10-2 to TRBJ2-3; D remains ambiguous. Trimming shortened V by 3 bases and J by 0 bases, and 13 bases separated the two germline ends. Per germline, CDR1 WSHSY and CDR2 SAAADI. The CDR3 length is 16 residues. The CDR3 DNA follows: TGCGCCAGCAGTGATCATGAAGAGTCTAGCACAGATACGCAGTATTTT. Translating gives CASSDHEESSTDTQYF.

The CDR3 bases are TGTGCCAGCAGCGTAGGGATTCAAGCTTTCTTT. Translation gives CASSVGIQAFF. The chain uses TRBV11-2 and TRBJ1-1; no clear D gene. Germline V lookup: CDR1 SGHAT, CDR2 FQNNGV. V shed 5 bases and J shed 9 bases, with 10 bases lying between them. This CDR3 has 11 residues.

This clone came up a few times. This rearrangement joins TRBV7-9 to TRBJ1-5; D not resolved. The V end was cut by 5 bases, the J end by 2 bases, with 7 bases between. The CDR3 has 13 amino acids. The germline V gene encodes CDR1 SEHNR and CDR2 FQNEAQ (reference sequence). The CDR3 DNA is TGTGCCAGCAGCCCCCACGGCAATCAGCCCCAGCATTTT. It codes for CASSPHGNQPQHF.

The rearrangement uses TRBV7-9 and TRBJ1-2, with 7 bases that match TRBD1. Trimming at V came to 1 base and at J to 6 bases, leaving 2 bases not matched to a gene. The germline V gene has CDR1 SEHNR and CDR2 FQNEAQ (reference sequence). This CDR3 spans 13 amino acids. The CDR3 is CASSLGQGDGYTF. CDR3 in DNA: TGTGCCAGCAGCTTAGGGCAGGGGGATGGCTACACCTTC. Based on the CDR3 plus reference TRBV7-9 and TRBJ1-2, the full variable domain is DTGVSQNPRHKITKRGQNVTFRCDPISEHNRLYWYRQTLGQGPEFLTYFQNEAQLEKSRLLSDRFSAERPKGSFSTLEIQRTEQGDSAMYLCASSLGQGDGYTFGSGTRLTVV.

The chain joins TRBV6-1 to TRBJ2-7; no clear D gene. Per germline, CDR1 MNHNS and CDR2 SASEGT. V was clipped by 8 bases and J by 4 bases, with 3 bases between them. There are 9 residues in the CDR3. CDR3 protein: CASSYEQYF. The CDR3 nucleotides are TGTGCCAGCTCTTACGAGCAGTACTTC.

The chain uses TRBV6-5 and TRBJ2-1; 11 bases align to TRBD2. CDR1 and CDR2 (germline): MNHEY, SVGAGI. The CDR3 runs to 13 residues. V lost 9 bases, J lost 4 bases, and 2 bases stayed unmatched. The CDR3 spells CASRLAGYNEQFF. In DNA form, the CDR3 reads TGTGCCAGTCGACTAGCGGGGTACAATGAGCAGTTCTTC.